Shown below are 14 T cell receptor beta chains from a single sample sequenced in a study of T cells in Graves' hyperthyroidism and ophthalmopathy. The CDR3 regions of TCR beta were amplified from RNA transcripts. The study used the HTBI primer set for a first-round RT-PCR of the TCR CDR3. TCRdb re-derived calls from the multiplex PCR reads in MiXCR, one entry per CDR3 protein. The table includes roughly 300,000 distinct CDR3 sequences, around 13% detected once. What was sequenced was blood. These receptors were collected from a woman in her twenties or thirties with Graves' hyperthyroidism.

In its sample, this clonotype was seen many times. This chain links TRBV12-3 or TRBV12-4 with TRBJ2-1, with D tentatively TRBD2 (5 bases). Trimming removed 6 bases from V and 8 bases from J, with 17 bases in between. This CDR3 is built from 14 residues. CDR3 DNA: TGTGCCAGCAGCTCCCCAACGGCGGAGGATGAGCAGTTCTTC. Residues: CASSSPTAEDEQFF.

The sample holds many counts of this clonotype. The rearrangement uses TRBV28 and TRBJ2-7; 8 bases match TRBD2. Per germline, CDR1 MDHEN and CDR2 SYDVKM. The CDR3 has 16 residues. V trimming: 2 bases; J trimming: 2 bases; junction bases outside the gene matches: 8. The CDR3 sequence is CASSLLSGIPPYEQYF. CDR3 coding DNA: TGTGCCAGCAGTTTACTTAGCGGGATCCCCCCCTACGAGCAGTACTTC.

The CDR3 coding sequence is TGTGCCAGCATCGCTAGCGGGAGCACAGATACGCAGTATTTT. Protein product: CASIASGSTDTQYF. This chain connects TRBV7-9 to TRBJ2-3; TRBD2 matches at 8 bases. The length of the CDR3 is 14 residues. V shed 7 bases and J 0 bases; nucleotides not matched to a gene: 3. CDR1 is SEHNR and CDR2 is FQNEAQ in the germline V gene (reference sequence).

The chain uses TRBV20-1 and TRBJ2-5; 12 bases match TRBD2. CDR1 and CDR2 (germline): DFQATT, SNEGSKA (reference sequence). The CDR3 spans 15 residues. This CDR3 reads CRGRRLAGVRETQYF. DNA for the CDR3: TGCAGGGGCCGCCGACTAGCGGGAGTACGAGAGACCCAGTACTTC.

This clonotype was recorded at least ten times. The gene calls are TRBV6-1 and TRBJ2-7; 8 nucleotides match TRBD1. Germline loops: CDR1 MNHNS, CDR2 SASEGT. The CDR3 is 14 residues long. V shed 3 bases, J shed 4 bases, and the junction held 5 bases outside the gene matches. As DNA, the CDR3 is TGTGCCAGCAGTGACGGACAGGGCCCGTACGAGCAGTACTTC. This encodes CASSDGQGPYEQYF.

In its sample, this clonotype was seen many times. The chain recombines TRBV29-1 with TRBJ1-1, with D hard to call. The V gene's germline CDR1 is SQVTM and CDR2 ANQGSEA. V lost 8 bases, J lost 3 bases, and 13 bases lay in between. This CDR3 contains 12 residues. The CDR3 DNA is TGCAGCCCCCTTGAGCTGCACACTGAAGCTTTCTTT. As protein: CSPLELHTEAFF.

V and J are TRBV29-1 and TRBJ1-5, with D hard to call. The V gene's germline CDR1 is SQVTM and CDR2 ANQGSEA. The V and J ends lost 6 bases and 5 bases respectively, with 14 bases between them. The CDR3 loop spans 13 amino acids. As DNA, the CDR3 is TGCAGCGTAGCCGGGTCCTTAGATCAGCCCCAGCATTTT. Translating gives CSVAGSLDQPQHF.

This clonotype was detected only a few times. V usage is TRBV7-8 and J usage is TRBJ1-6; possibly TRBD1 for D (5 bases). Trimming pared 6 bases from V and 4 bases from J, leaving 13 bases between. CDR3 size: 15 residues. Per the germline V gene, CDR1 is SGHVS and CDR2 is FQNEAQ. The CDR3 protein is CASRSGTGYNSPLHF. DNA for the CDR3: TGTGCCAGCAGGTCCGGGACGGGATATAATTCACCCCTCCACTTT.

This clonotype was found many times. CDR3 bases: TGTGCCCGGGGGACAGGGGACGGCTACACCTTC. It encodes CARGTGDGYTF. This chain joins TRBV30 and TRBJ1-2, with 10 bases matching TRBD1. The CDR3 spans 11 residues. V was clipped by 8 bases and J by 8 bases; unmatched bases: 5. Germline-derived CDR1 and CDR2 are GTSNPN and SVGIG (reference sequence).

The CDR3 DNA reads TGTGCCAGCTCACCAGGGACAGGTGCCTACAATGAGCAGTTCTTC. It translates to CASSPGTGAYNEQFF. This chain joins TRBV18 and TRBJ2-1; 8 bases match TRBD1. The germline V gene has CDR1 KGHSH and CDR2 LQKENI. With V trimmed by 2 bases and J by 2 bases, 2 bases remained unmatched. The CDR3 has 15 amino acids.

The chain uses TRBV15 and TRBJ1-4, with unresolved D. From germline, CDR1 is LNHNV and CDR2 YYDKDF (reference sequence). The CDR3 is made up of 14 amino acids. The V gene lost 9 bases and the J gene lost 6 bases, with 17 bases spanning the gap. This CDR3 reads CATEVREGDEKLFF. The CDR3 nucleotides are TGTGCCACAGAGGTCCGGGAAGGAGATGAAAAACTGTTTTTT.

There are a few counts of this clonotype. A much larger clone lies a single base off, so this may be a read error. This rearrangement joins TRBV25-1 to TRBJ2-1; TRBD2 agrees at 7 bases. CDR3 length equals 16 residues. Germline V gene sequence: CDR1 MGHDK, CDR2 SYGVNS. Unmatched junction bases numbered 7, after V lost 0 bases and J lost 5 bases. This CDR3 reads CASSEYQGLPHNEQFF. For the CDR3, the DNA is TGTGCCAGCAGTGAATACCAGGGACTACCCCACAATGAGCAGTTCTTC.

As concerns this clonotype: This may come from a read error, since a much larger clone is one base off. This sequence joins TRBV7-2 and TRBJ2-1; D remains unclear. This CDR3 is 12 amino acids long. The germline CDR1 and CDR2 sequences are SGHTA and FQGNSA. V was trimmed by 6 bases and J by 5 bases, leaving 8 bases between them. CDR3 nucleotides: TGTGCCAGCAGTTTTAGCCACAATGAGCAGTTCTTC. Its translation: CASSFSHNEQFF.

The chain is built from TRBV30 and TRBJ2-7, with D perhaps matching TRBD1 (5 bases). The germline V gene encodes CDR1 GTSNPN and CDR2 SVGIG (reference sequence). The V end was cut by 2 bases, the J end by 2 bases, with 19 bases between. This CDR3 is built from 16 residues. CDR3 amino acids: CAWSILTVHRTYEQYF. CDR3 DNA: TGTGCCTGGAGTATATTGACGGTGCACAGGACCTACGAGCAGTACTTC.